The source of this T cell receptor beta chain is a study of response to subunit inactivated influenza vaccine. This clonotype appeared a few times. Germline CDR1 reads MNHEY; CDR2 reads SVGEGT. This CDR3 has 15 amino acids. J gave up 0 bases and V 8 bases, and 9 bases lay outside the gene matches. Using its own MiXCR run on the RT-PCR reads, TCRdb lists one record per CDR3 protein. Of more than 500,000 distinct CDR3 sequences listed, about 11% are singletons. Separately, the same data were catalogued under a study of T cells expressing NK-cell markers. As that report states: UMIs accompanied the 5'RACE template switching by which TCR beta cDNA was made. Within the sequenced cohort of eight donors, seven exhibited HCMV seropositivity and one was seronegative.

The sample consisted of PBMCs from blood, taken on the day of vaccination. The receptor comes from a man aged 45-65 years who received an inactivated influenza vaccine. The V and J genes are TRBV6-2 or TRBV6-3 and TRBJ2-7, with TRBD1 matching over 8 bases. The CDR3 bases are TGTGCCAGCGGGCGCGGACAGGGCAGCTCCTACGAGCAGTACTTC. This codes for CASGRGQGSSYEQYF.